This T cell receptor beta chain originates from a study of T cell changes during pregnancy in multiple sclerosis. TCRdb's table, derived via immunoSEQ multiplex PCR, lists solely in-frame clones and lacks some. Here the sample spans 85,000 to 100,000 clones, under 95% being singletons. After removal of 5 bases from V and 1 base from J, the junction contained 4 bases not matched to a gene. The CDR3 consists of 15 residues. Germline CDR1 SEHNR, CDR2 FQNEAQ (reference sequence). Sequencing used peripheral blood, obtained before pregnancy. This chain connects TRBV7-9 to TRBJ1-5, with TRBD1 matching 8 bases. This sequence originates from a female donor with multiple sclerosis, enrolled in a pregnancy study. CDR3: CASSATGESNQPQHF. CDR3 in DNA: TGTGCCAGCAGCGCGACAGGGGAAAGCAATCAGCCCCAGCATTTT. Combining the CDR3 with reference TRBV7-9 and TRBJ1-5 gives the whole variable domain DTGVSQNPRHKITKRGQNVTFRCDPISEHNRLYWYRQTLGQGPEFLTYFQNEAQLEKSRLLSDRFSAERPKGSFSTLEIQRTEQGDSAMYLCASSATGESNQPQHFGDGTRLSIL.